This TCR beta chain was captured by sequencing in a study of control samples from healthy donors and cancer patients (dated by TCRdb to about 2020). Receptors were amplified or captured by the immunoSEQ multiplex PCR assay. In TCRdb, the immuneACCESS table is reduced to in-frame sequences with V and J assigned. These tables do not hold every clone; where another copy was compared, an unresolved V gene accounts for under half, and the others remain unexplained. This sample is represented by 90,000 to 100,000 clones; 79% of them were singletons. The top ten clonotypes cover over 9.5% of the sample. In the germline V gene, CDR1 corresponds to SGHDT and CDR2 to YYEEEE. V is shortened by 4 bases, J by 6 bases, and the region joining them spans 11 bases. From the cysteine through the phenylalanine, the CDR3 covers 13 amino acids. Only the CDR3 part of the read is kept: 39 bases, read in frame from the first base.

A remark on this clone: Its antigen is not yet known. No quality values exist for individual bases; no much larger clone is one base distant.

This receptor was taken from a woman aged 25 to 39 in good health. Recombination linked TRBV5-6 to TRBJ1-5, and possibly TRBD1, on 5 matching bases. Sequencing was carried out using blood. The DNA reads TGTGCCAGCAGCCCCCATGGGGGTCAGCCCCAGCATTTT. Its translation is CASSPHGGQPQHF.